This T cell receptor (beta chain) stems from a study of T cell responses to AZD1222 COVID-19 vaccine (dated by TCRdb to the early 2020s). Regarding the research as a whole: AZD1222 recipients given second doses at about 4 weeks or at about 12 weeks were pooled, since spike-specific TCR depth and breadth were not found to differ between the two schedules. TCR sequencing covered 230 or so trial participants: 207 given two doses of AZD1222 and about 26 given two doses of MenACWY control vaccine. Trial participants were enrolled into age subgroups of 18-55, 56-69 and 70-plus years, which contained about 150, 27 and 61 TCR-sequenced participants, respectively. Overall results and qualifications from the work: Epitopes outside the regions mutated in the B.1.351 and B.1.1.7 variants were reportedly recognized by nearly half of the unique spike-specific TCRs. Participants were mostly white British, with more females than males. The authors suggested clonal diversity may have been underestimated. CD4 TCRs associated with the vaccine covered the entire spike protein, and the dominant responses were in regions 160-218 and 743-854. Because no day 14 peak-response samples were available, repertoires were characterized only after the peak T cell response. The 56-69-year group was small, and its depth increase did not reach significance, likely because of low power. Conclusions about previously exposed vaccinees are limited because only a handful of AZD1222 recipients were SARS-CoV-2 seropositive at baseline. Spike-specific TCR breadth and depth rose significantly after two AZD1222 doses compared with day 0 and with MenACWY recipients.

The time point label on this specimen signifies: baseline before first vaccination. Samples from vaccinated people were obtained from the UK trials COV001 and COV002, which included a single-blind randomized controlled phase 2/3 trial of AZD1222 (ChAdOx1 nCoV-19) in healthy adults. Trial participant PBMC samples were collected at day 0 and day 28 after the second dose for TCRbeta chain sequencing. About this clone: Its antigen has not been determined. Per-base qualities were not stored, and no clone one base away is much larger.

The CDR3 regions of human TCRbeta chains were subjected to immunosequencing. The published analysis was carried out like this. TCRs in the repertoires were compared against a reference library of SARS-CoV-2-specific TCRs that had been generated with the MIRA antigen-specificity platform. Breadth meant the fraction of unique TCRs that were SARS-CoV-2-associated, whereas depth meant the fraction of total T cells that were SARS-CoV-2-associated. Each spike-specific TCR was assigned to its reactive spike region and to a CD4 or CD8 class using the MIRA data. Log10-transformed breadth and depth values were compared by one-way ANOVA with Sidak's multiple comparisons tests. TCRdb mirrors the immuneACCESS table, restricted to in-frame sequences. Some clones are absent from its copies; in checked studies, under half trace to an unresolved V gene, and the reason for the others is unknown. The DNA gave D and trimming, while V, J and clone size come from that table. For this sample there are 100,000 to 150,000 clones; 85% to 95% appear just once. The top ten clonotypes cover roughly 5.6% of the sample.

This clonotype was obtained from an adult in good health. The sequenced sample was peripheral blood, obtained on day 0 of AZD1222 vaccination.

The sequenced DNA is TGCGCCAGCAGCTTGAGTTACAACACAGATACGCAGTATTTT. This translates into CASSLSYNTDTQYF. The sequence links TRBV5-1 to TRBJ2-3; the D gene assignment is ambiguous. The CDR3 runs 14 amino acids, cysteine and phenylalanine included. Just the 42-base CDR3 DNA is kept, in frame starting at base 1. CDR1 is given as SGHRS and CDR2 as YFSETQ, both from the germline V gene. The V end loses 1 base and the J end loses 2 bases, and a stretch of 8 bases separates them.